This T cell receptor (beta chain) was recorded in a study of T-cell memory formation after mild COVID-19. Study overall: In these data, TCR clusters were largely donor specific. Points from the study as a whole: Cross-reactive memory apparently joined, as some responding clones appeared in pre-infection memory.

This CDR3 region has 16 residues. Germline loops: CDR1 MDHEN, CDR2 SYDVKM. The ends were cut back, 2 bases at V and 3 bases at J, with 14 bases in the middle. TCRdb recomputed calls from the 5' RACE reads with MiXCR, one row per CDR3 protein. The sample includes some 62,000 distinct CDR3 sequences, less than 9.5% of them seen just once. This clonotype showed up just a few times. The antigen remains unidentified. This chain uses TRBV28 with TRBJ2-4, with D maybe TRBD1 (5 bases). Input material: PBMCs or a T cell subset sorted from them (not recorded which). This receptor was taken from a man aged 18 to 30 who had mild COVID-19 (a few samples of this study predate the infection). Cell type and time point are not known. This CDR3 is CASSLKSGIGKNIQYF. CDR3 DNA: TGTGCCAGCAGTTTAAAATCAGGGATCGGCAAAAACATTCAGTACTTC.